A single sample gave rise to the 26 T cell receptor beta chains below, sequenced in a study of sequential checkpoint blockade in melanoma. As to treatment: randomized to nivolumab then ipilimumab (arm A) or the reverse (arm B). Sequencing used immunoSEQ multiplex PCR; TCRdb keeps in-frame clones, though not all of them. Altogether under 20,000 clones are present, over 60% being singletons, with the ten largest covering roughly 5%. Source: tumor tissue (inferred from file names), taken from a patient given nivolumab and ipilimumab in sequence. The receptors were sampled from a human donor with melanoma.

The gene calls are TRBV11-3 and TRBJ2-3; the match to TRBD2 covers 14 bases. The germline V gene has CDR1 SGHNT and CDR2 YENEEA. V was pared by 6 bases and J by 6 bases, with 5 bases of the junction left unmatched. CDR3 length: 15 residues. CDR3 nucleotide sequence: TGTGCCAGCAGTGGGACTAGCGGGGGCGGGGATACGCAGTATTTT. Amino acid sequence: CASSGTSGGGDTQYF.

This chain links TRBV11-3 with TRBJ2-1; the match to TRBD2 covers 9 bases. J lost 5 bases, V lost 4 bases, and 12 bases had no gene match. The CDR3 covers 17 residues. CDR1 is SGHNT and CDR2 is YENEEA in the germline V gene. As DNA, the CDR3 is TGTGCCAGCAGCTCCGCCTTGGGGAGCGGGAGGAACAATGAGCAGTTCTTC. Its protein is CASSSALGSGRNNEQFF.

CDR3 protein: CASSPGTSGDNEQFF. CDR3 nucleotide sequence: TGTGCCAGCTCACCAGGGACTAGCGGGGACAATGAGCAGTTCTTC. This chain joins TRBV18 and TRBJ2-1; 13 bases are a match to TRBD2. CDR3 length: 15 residues. CDR1 and CDR2 from the germline V gene are KGHSH and LQKENI. Trimming removed 2 bases from V and 5 bases from J; junction bases left unmatched: 0.

This clone was recorded a few times. V gene TRBV9 combines with J gene TRBJ2-2, with 7 bases fitting TRBD2. This CDR3 has 14 residues. Germline V gene data show CDR1 as SGDLS and CDR2 as YYNGEE. Trimming cost V 4 bases and J 5 bases; bases outside gene matches: 5. CDR3 sequence reads: CASSPQLATGELFF. As DNA, the CDR3 is TGTGCCAGCAGCCCCCAACTAGCGACCGGGGAGCTGTTTTTT.

CDR3 protein: CASSRQGSSTEAFF. CDR3 in DNA: TGTGCCAGCAGTCGACAGGGGTCGAGCACTGAAGCTTTCTTT. The V call is TRBV25-1, the J call TRBJ1-1; 8 bases match TRBD1. This CDR3 has 14 amino acids. Trimming cost V 5 bases and J 4 bases; bases outside gene matches: 6. Germline assignment: CDR1 MGHDK and CDR2 SYGVNS.

This clone was observed a single time. V usage is TRBV10-1 and J usage is TRBJ2-3; D is undetermined. This CDR3 is built from 13 residues. Germline lookup yields CDR1 WNHNN and CDR2 SYGVQD (reference sequence). V lost 0 bases, J lost 5 bases, and 6 bases lay in between. This CDR3 is CASSESRRDTQYF. The CDR3 DNA is TGCGCCAGCAGTGAGTCGAGGCGAGATACGCAGTATTTT.

This sequence joins TRBV30 and TRBJ2-5; D uncertain. Germline loops: CDR1 GTSNPN, CDR2 SVGIG (reference sequence). V was trimmed by 2 bases and J by 2 bases, leaving 6 bases between them. The CDR3 loop spans 12 amino acids. Here the CDR3 DNA reads TGTGCCTGGAGTATGGGGCAAGAGACCCAGTACTTC. Protein: CAWSMGQETQYF.

CDR3 amino acids: CASSLRTGLFSGNTIYF. Written as DNA, the CDR3 is TGTGCCAGCAGCTTACGGACAGGGCTTTTCTCTGGAAACACCATATATTTT. The gene calls are TRBV11-3 and TRBJ1-3; 8 bases are shared with TRBD1. Germline V gene data show CDR1 as SGHNT and CDR2 as YENEEA. Trimming removed 2 bases from V and 0 bases from J; junction bases left unmatched: 6. The CDR3 spans 17 residues.

V is TRBV7-5 and J is TRBJ1-6; TRBD1 is taken as the D call from the table, unchecked against the DNA. TRBV7-5 is noted as a pseudogene. The CDR3 has 15 residues. CDR3 DNA sequence: TGTGCCAGCAGCTTATACCAGGGGGCTCAGTCACCCCTCCACTTT. This sequence encodes CASSLYQGAQSPLHF.

CDR3 coding DNA: TGTGCTAGTGGCTTATCCCTCTCAGGCGATGAAAAACTGTTTTTT. Its protein product is CASGLSLSGDEKLFF. This chain uses TRBV12-5 with TRBJ1-4; D ambiguous. This CDR3 region has 15 residues. Germline CDR1 LGHNT, CDR2 FRNRAP. V dropped 6 bases and J dropped 6 bases, with 17 bases sitting between them.

The gene calls are TRBV6-8 and TRBJ2-3, with TRBD2 as a possible D gene (6 bases). Germline CDR1 reads MNHGY; CDR2 reads SAAAGT. There are 12 residues in the CDR3. V was cut by 6 bases and J by 8 bases, with 12 bases left in between. The CDR3 region has the DNA TGTGCCAGCAGATTAGCGGTTGGTACGCAGTATTTT. It is translated as CASRLAVGTQYF.

The gene calls are TRBV19 and TRBJ2-7; D uncertain. V shed 5 bases and J shed 2 bases, with 13 bases lying between them. The germline CDR1 and CDR2 sequences are LNHDA and SQIVND (reference sequence). The CDR3 extends over 14 amino acids. CDR3 protein: CASSDRATTYEQYF. The CDR3 nucleotides read TGTGCCAGTAGTGACCGGGCCACCACCTACGAGCAGTACTTC. The complete variable domain, with remaining parts taken from reference TRBV19 and TRBJ2-7, reads DGGITQSPKYLFRKEGQNVTLSCEQNLNHDAMYWYRQDPGQGLRLIYYSQIVNDFQKGDIAEGYSVSREKKESFPLTVTSAQKNPTAFYLCASSDRATTYEQYFGPGTRLTVT.

V usage is TRBV14 and J usage is TRBJ2-1, with 10 positions matching TRBD2. This CDR3 comprises 16 residues. Trimming took 5 bases from V and 6 from J; bases not matched to a gene: 10. Germline assignment: CDR1 SGHDN and CDR2 FVKESK. CDR3 DNA: TGTGCCAGCAGCACACCCTCGGGACTAGCGCGCAATGAGCAGTTCTTC. It encodes CASSTPSGLARNEQFF. Using reference TRBV14 and TRBJ2-1 for the parts outside the CDR3, the full variable domain is EAGVTQFPSHSVIEKGQTVTLRCDPISGHDNLYWYRRVMGKEIKFLLHFVKESKQDESGMPNNRFLAERTGGTYSTLKVQPAELEDSGVYFCASSTPSGLARNEQFFGPGTRLTVL.

This clone was detected only once. The chain carries TRBV19 and TRBJ2-1; 10 nucleotides align to TRBD2. V lost 6 bases to trimming and J lost 0 bases; unmatched junction nucleotides: 5. The V gene's germline CDR1 is LNHDA and CDR2 SQIVND (reference sequence). The CDR3 totals 16 residues. The CDR3 region has the DNA TGTGCCAGTAGCCTATCTAGCGGGAGCTCCTACAATGAGCAGTTCTTC. It codes for CASSLSSGSSYNEQFF.

With regard to this clone: The junction shows a germline mismatch at one end, possibly a read error. The gene calls are TRBV15 and TRBJ2-5, with D perhaps assigned TRBD1 or TRBD2 (6 bases each). Germline V lookup: CDR1 LNHNV, CDR2 YYDKDF (reference sequence). The CDR3 totals 14 residues. DNA of the CDR3: TGTGCCAGCAGCCAATCTGAGGGGGGCCCTGAGCAGCACTTC. It encodes CASSQSEGGPEQHF.

The chain combines TRBV11-3 with TRBJ1-1; possible D gene TRBD1, 6 bases. The CDR3 sequence is 15 residues long. Germline CDR1 is SGHNT and CDR2 is YENEEA. Trimming stripped 5 bases from V and 1 base from J, with 14 bases between. The CDR3 region is CASSQANRANTEAFF. The DNA of the CDR3 is TGTGCCAGCAGCCAAGCTAACAGGGCGAACACTGAAGCTTTCTTT.

This chain joins TRBV18 and TRBJ1-1, with a tentative D call TRBD1 (5 bases). Germline values: CDR1 KGHSH, CDR2 LQKENI. The CDR3 length is 14 residues. Trimming removed 6 bases from V and 0 bases from J, with 11 bases in between. CDR3 region: CASSPKTVNTEAFF. The CDR3 DNA reads TGTGCCAGCTCCCCCAAGACAGTGAACACTGAAGCTTTCTTT.

This chain uses TRBV28 with TRBJ1-5; 7 bases align to TRBD1. This CDR3 has 15 residues. The germline V gene encodes CDR1 MDHEN and CDR2 SYDVKM. J lost 5 bases, V lost 0 bases, and 4 bases had no gene match. The CDR3 DNA reads as TGTGCCAGCAGTTTATGGACAGGGTCCGATCAGCCCCAGCATTTT. Translation gives CASSLWTGSDQPQHF.

V and J are TRBV9 and TRBJ1-3, with a weak D call TRBD1 (5 bases). V dropped 8 bases and J dropped 0 bases, with 18 bases sitting between them. The CDR3 is made up of 16 amino acids. CDR1 is SGDLS and CDR2 is YYNGEE in the germline V gene. The CDR3 DNA reads TGTGCCAGTAGGACGTGGACACCCAGCTCTGGAAACACCATATATTTT. Its protein is CASRTWTPSSGNTIYF.

This chain connects TRBV6-4 to TRBJ2-3; D might be TRBD2 (5 bases). The CDR3 runs to 11 residues. Germline CDR1 is MRHNA and CDR2 is SNTAGT. The V end lost 7 bases, the J end lost 6 bases, and 8 bases lay between the germline ends. The CDR3 loop is CASMRVDTQYF. The CDR3 nucleotides read TGTGCCAGCATGCGGGTGGATACGCAGTATTTT.

This clone was recorded only once. The V call is TRBV11-3, the J call TRBJ2-4; no reliable D call. V dropped 5 bases and J dropped 0 bases, with 17 bases sitting between them. Per the germline V gene, CDR1 is SGHNT and CDR2 is YENEEA. The CDR3 runs to 17 residues. CDR3 coding DNA: TGTGCCAGCAGCACGGAACCGCTCTCGGCAGCCAAAAACATTCAGTACTTC. Protein product: CASSTEPLSAAKNIQYF.

Only a few counts were recorded for this clone. CDR3 sequence (DNA): TGCAGCGTTGACGCAGGTCCTGTCGGTGAAAAACTGTTTTTT. It is translated as CSVDAGPVGEKLFF. The genes are TRBV29-1 and TRBJ1-4; unclear D gene. This CDR3 spans 14 amino acids. V lost 3 bases to trimming and J lost 7 bases, with 15 bases between them. CDR1 is SQVTM and CDR2 is ANQGSEA in the germline V gene. Filled out from reference TRBV29-1 and TRBJ1-4, the complete variable domain reads SAVISQKPSRDICQRGTSLTIQCQVDSQVTMMFWYRQQPGQSLTLIATANQGSEATYESGFVIDKFPISRPNLTFSTLTVSNMSPEDSSIYLCSVDAGPVGEKLFFGSGTQLSVL.

The rearrangement joins TRBV16 to TRBJ1-5; D call uncertain. Germline V gene sequence: CDR1 KGHSY, CDR2 FQNENV. The CDR3 is 13 amino acids. Trimming left V 0 bases short and J 12 bases short, with 12 bases between. CDR3 sequence (DNA): TGTGCCAGCAGCCAATCGGGCGCAGAGCGCCAGCATTTT. Encoded protein: CASSQSGAERQHF. Variable domain in full (rest from reference TRBV16 and TRBJ1-5): GEEVAQTPKHLVRGEGQKAKLYCAPIKGHSYVFWYQQVLKNEFKFLISFQNENVFDETGMPKERFSAKCLPNSPCSLEIQATKLEDSAVYFCASSQSGAERQHFGDGTRLSIL.

The CDR3 spells CASSPDSNYGYTF. The CDR3 nucleotides are TGTGCCAGCAGCCCAGACAGTAACTATGGCTACACCTTC. The chain links TRBV7-2 to TRBJ1-2; D might be TRBD1 (5 bases). The germline gives CDR1 SGHTA, CDR2 FQGNSA. V lost 5 bases and J 1 base, leaving 8 bases between the germline ends. This CDR3 region has 13 residues.

The chain employs TRBV28 and TRBJ2-1; D might be TRBD1 (5 bases). The germline V gene has CDR1 MDHEN and CDR2 SYDVKM. With 2 bases removed from V and 14 bases from J, the gap between germline ends came to 22 bases. This CDR3 has 15 amino acids. The CDR3 region is CASSLRLNSGFDEFF. The DNA of the CDR3 is TGTGCCAGCAGTTTACGGTTAAACTCAGGGTTTGATGAGTTCTTC.

The chain has TRBV5-8 and TRBJ2-7; maybe TRBD2 (6 bases). The V end lost 2 bases, the J end lost 9 bases, and 15 bases lay between the germline ends. Germline lookup yields CDR1 SGHTS and CDR2 YDEGEE. This CDR3 has 13 residues. The CDR3 DNA sequence: TGTGCCAGCAGCTTCGGAGGGTCTCCGAGGCAGTACTTC. It is translated as CASSFGGSPRQYF. Complete variable domain (other parts from reference TRBV5-8 and TRBJ2-7): EAGVTQSPTHLIKTRGQQATLRCSPISGHTSVYWYQQALGLGLQFLLWYDEGEERNRGNFPPRFSGRQFPNYSSELNVNALELEDSALYLCASSFGGSPRQYFGPGTRLTVT.